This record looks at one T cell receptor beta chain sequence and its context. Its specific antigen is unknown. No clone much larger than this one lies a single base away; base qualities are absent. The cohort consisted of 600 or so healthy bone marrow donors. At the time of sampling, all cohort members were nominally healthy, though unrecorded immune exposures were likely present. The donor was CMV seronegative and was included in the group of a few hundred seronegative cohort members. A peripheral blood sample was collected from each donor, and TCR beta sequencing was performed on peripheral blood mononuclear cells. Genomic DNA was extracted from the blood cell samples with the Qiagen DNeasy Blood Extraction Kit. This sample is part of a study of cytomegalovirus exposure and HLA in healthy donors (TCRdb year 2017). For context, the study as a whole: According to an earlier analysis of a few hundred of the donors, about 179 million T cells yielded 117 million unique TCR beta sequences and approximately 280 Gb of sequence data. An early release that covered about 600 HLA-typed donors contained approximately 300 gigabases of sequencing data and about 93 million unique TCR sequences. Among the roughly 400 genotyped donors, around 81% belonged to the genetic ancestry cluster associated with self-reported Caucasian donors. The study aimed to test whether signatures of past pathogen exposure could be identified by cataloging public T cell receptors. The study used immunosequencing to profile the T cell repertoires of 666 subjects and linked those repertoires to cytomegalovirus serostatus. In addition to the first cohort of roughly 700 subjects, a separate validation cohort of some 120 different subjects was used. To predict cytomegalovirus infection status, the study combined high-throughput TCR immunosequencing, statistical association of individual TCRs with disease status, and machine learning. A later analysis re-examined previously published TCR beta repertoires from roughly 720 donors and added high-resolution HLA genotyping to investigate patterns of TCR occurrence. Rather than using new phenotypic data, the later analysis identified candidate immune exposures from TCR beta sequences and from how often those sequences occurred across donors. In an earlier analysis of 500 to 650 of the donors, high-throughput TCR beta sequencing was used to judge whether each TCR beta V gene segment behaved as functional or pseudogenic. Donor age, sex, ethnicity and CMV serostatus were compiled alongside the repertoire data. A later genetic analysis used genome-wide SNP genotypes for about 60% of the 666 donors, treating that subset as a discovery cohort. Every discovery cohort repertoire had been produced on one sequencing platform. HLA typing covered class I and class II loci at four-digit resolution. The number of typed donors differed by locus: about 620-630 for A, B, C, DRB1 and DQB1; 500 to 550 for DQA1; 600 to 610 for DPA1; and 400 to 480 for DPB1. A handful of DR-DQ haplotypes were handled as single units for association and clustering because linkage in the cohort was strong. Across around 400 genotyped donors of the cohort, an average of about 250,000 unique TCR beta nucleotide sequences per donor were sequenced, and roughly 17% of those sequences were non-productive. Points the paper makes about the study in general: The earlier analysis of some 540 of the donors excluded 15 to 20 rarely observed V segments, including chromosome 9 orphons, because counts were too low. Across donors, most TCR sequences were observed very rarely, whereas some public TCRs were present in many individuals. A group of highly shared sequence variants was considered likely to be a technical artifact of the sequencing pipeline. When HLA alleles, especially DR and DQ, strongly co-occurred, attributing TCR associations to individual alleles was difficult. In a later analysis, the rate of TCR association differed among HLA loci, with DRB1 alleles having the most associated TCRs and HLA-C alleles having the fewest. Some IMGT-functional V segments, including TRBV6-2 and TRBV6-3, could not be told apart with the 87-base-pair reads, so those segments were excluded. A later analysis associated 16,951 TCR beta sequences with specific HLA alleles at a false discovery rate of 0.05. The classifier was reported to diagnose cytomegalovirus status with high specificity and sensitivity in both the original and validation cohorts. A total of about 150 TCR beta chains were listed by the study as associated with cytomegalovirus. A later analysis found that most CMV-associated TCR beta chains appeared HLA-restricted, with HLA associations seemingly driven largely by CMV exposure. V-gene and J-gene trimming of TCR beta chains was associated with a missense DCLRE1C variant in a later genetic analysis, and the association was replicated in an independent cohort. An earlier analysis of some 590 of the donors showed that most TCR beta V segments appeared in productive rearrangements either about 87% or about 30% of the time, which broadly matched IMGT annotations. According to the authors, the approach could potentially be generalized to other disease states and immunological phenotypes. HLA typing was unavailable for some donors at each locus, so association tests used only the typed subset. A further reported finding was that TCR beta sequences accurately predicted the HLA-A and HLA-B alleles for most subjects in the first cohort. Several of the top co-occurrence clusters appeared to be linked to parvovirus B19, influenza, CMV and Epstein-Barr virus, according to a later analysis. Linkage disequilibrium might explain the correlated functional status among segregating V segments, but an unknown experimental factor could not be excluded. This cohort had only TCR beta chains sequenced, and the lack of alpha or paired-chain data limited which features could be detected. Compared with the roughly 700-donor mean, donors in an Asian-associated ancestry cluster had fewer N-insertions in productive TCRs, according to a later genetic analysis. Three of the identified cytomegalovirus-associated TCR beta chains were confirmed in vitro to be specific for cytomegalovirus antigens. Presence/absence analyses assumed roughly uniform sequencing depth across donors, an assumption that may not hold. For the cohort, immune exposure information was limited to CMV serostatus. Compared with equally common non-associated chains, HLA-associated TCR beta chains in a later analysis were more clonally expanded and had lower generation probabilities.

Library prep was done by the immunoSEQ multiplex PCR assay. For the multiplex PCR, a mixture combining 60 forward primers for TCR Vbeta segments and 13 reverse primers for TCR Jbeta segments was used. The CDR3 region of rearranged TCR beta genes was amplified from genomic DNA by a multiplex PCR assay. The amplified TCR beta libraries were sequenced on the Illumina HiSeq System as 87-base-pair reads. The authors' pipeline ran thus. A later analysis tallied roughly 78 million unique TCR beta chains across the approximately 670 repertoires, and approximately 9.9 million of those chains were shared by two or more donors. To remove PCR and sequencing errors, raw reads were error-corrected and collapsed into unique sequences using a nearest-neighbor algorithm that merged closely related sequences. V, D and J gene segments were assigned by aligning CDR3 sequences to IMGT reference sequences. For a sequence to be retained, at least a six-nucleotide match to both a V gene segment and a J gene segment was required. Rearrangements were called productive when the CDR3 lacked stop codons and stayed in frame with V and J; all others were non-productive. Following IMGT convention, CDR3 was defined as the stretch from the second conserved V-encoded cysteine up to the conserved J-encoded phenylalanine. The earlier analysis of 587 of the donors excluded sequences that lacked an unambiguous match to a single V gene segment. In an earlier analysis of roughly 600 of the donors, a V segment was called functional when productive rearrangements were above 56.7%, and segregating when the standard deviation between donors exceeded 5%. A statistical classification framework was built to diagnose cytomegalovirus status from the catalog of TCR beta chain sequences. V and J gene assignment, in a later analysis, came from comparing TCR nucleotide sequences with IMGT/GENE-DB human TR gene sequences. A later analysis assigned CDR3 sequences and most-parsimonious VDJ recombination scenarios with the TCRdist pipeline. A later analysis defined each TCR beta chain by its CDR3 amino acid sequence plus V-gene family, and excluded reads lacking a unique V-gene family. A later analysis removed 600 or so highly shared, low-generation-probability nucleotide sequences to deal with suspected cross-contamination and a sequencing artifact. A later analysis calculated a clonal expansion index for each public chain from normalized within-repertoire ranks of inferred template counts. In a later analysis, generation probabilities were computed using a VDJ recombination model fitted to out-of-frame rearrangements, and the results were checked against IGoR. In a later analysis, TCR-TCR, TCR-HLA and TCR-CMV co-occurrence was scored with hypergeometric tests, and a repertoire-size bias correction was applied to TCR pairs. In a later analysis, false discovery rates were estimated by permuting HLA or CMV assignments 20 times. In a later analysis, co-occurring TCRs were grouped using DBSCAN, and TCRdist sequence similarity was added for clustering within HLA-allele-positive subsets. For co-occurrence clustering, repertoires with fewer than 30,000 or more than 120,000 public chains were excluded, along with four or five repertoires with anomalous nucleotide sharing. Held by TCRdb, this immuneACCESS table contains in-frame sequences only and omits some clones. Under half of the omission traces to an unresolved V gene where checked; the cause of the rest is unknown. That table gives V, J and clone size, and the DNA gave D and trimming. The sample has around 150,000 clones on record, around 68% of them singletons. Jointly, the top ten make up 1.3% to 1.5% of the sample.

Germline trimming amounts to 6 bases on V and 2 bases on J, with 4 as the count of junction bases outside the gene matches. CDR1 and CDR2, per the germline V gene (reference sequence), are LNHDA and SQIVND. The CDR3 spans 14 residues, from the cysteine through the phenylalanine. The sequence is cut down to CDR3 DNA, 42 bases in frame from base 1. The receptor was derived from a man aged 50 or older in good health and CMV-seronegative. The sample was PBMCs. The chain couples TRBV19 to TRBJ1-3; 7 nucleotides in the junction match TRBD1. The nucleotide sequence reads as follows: TGTGCCAGTAGCCTTGACAGGGCTGGAAACACCATATATTTT. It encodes CASSLDRAGNTIYF. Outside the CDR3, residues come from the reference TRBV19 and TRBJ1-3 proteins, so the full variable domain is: DGGITQSPKYLFRKEGQNVTLSCEQNLNHDAMYWYRQDPGQGLRLIYYSQIVNDFQKGDIAEGYSVSREKKESFPLTVTSAQKNPTAFYLCASSLDRAGNTIYFGEGSWLTVV.